This TCR beta chain was obtained from a study of early T cells in non-severe SARS-CoV-2 infection. The overall study: Bulk RNA from unsorted whole blood was sequenced; chains were unpaired. Study conclusions and caveats: VDJdb-based matching was biased toward anti-spike CD8 responses and missed private and CD4 specificities.

Individually, cDNA molecules had unique molecular identifiers attached to them. TCRdb independently ran MiXCR on the 5' RACE reads; one entry per CDR3 protein. The data hold approximately 50,000 distinct CDR3 sequences, with about 10% observed a single time. This clonotype was seen many times. As yet, its antigen is unknown. Germline V gene data show CDR1 as MNHEY and CDR2 as SVGAGI. The CDR3 extends over 15 amino acids. The V gene end was trimmed by 3 bases and the J gene end by 3 bases; junction bases not matched to a gene: 6. The sequenced sample was whole blood. The receptor was isolated from an adult who was a healthcare worker with PCR-confirmed SARS-CoV-2 infection or an uninfected control (not recorded which). The chain combines TRBV6-5 with TRBJ2-7; 9 bases map to TRBD2. The CDR3 sequence is CASSYTSSGNYEQYF. The CDR3 nucleotides read TGTGCCAGCAGTTATACCTCTAGCGGGAACTACGAGCAGTACTTC.